This T cell receptor beta chain originates from a study of blood T cell repertoires in COVID-19. This clone has more than one count but fewer than ten. CDR3 size: 15 residues. V lost 5 bases and J lost 5, with 16 bases in between. CDR1 SEHNR and CDR2 FQNEAQ come from the germline V gene (reference sequence). Per the authors' pipeline: Amplified reference gene primers provided the basis for estimating nucleated cell counts. The table came from immunoSEQ multiplex PCR; TCRdb's copy has only in-frame clones and leaves some out. Clone size and V and J calls were adopted from that table, with D and trimming inferred from the DNA. Among about 260,000 clones listed, 80% to 90% were seen once.

The chain joins TRBV7-9 to TRBJ2-1, with TRBD1 as a possible D gene (5 bases). The sequence was obtained from a woman in her 70s with COVID-19, enrolled during active disease. Material: peripheral blood. The CDR3 DNA is TGTGCCAGCAGCCCTCCGGAGATACAGGACAATGAGCAGTTCTTC. Translation: CASSPPEIQDNEQFF. Filled out from reference TRBV7-9 and TRBJ2-1, the complete variable domain reads DTGVSQNPRHKITKRGQNVTFRCDPISEHNRLYWYRQTLGQGPEFLTYFQNEAQLEKSRLLSDRFSAERPKGSFSTLEIQRTEQGDSAMYLCASSPPEIQDNEQFFGPGTRLTVL.